Listed below are T cell receptor beta chains from one sample, sequenced in a study of T cell responses to AZD1222 COVID-19 vaccine. The table came from immunoSEQ multiplex PCR; TCRdb's copy has only in-frame clones and leaves some out. Of around 130,000 clones listed, roughly 90% were seen once; the top ten hold over 5%. Here the sequenced sample was peripheral blood, taken 28 days after the second AZD1222 dose. These receptors all come from an adult who received the AZD1222 COVID-19 vaccine. The CDR3 runs from the conserved cysteine through the conserved F or W. A D gene is named only where the DNA matches it firmly.

>TRBJ1-5|TRBD1|TRBV6-2/TRBV6-3
CASSRTGAGQPQHF
>TRBJ1-6|TRBD1|TRBV7-2
CASSLQGALGSPLHF
>TRBJ2-7|-|TRBV6-5
CASSYSSEQYF
>TRBJ2-1|-|TRBV20-1
CSASWQAGYRDEQFF
>TRBJ2-1|TRBD1|TRBV13
CASSYGTGGNEQFF
>TRBJ2-5|TRBD1|TRBV7-8
CASSPRQDRVQETQYF
>TRBJ2-7|TRBD1|TRBV6-2/TRBV6-3
CASSPGQGRVSYEQYF
>TRBJ1-5|-|TRBV28
CASSLGQGSGAQHF
>TRBJ1-2|TRBD1|TRBV19
CASSTTGTGRYGYTF
>TRBJ1-3|-|TRBV5-1
CASWDTSGNTIYF
>TRBJ1-1|-|TRBV27
CASSFWGGDTEAFF
>TRBJ1-1|-|TRBV19
CASSIFLQGGTEAFF
>TRBJ2-4|TRBD2|TRBV5-4
CASSGIAGGAKNIQYF
>TRBJ1-5|-|TRBV19
CASRTGWEQGSQPQHF
>TRBJ1-4|TRBD1|TRBV16
CASSQSLGQGENEKLFF
>TRBJ1-1|TRBD1|TRBV5-4
CASGRGTTEAFF
>TRBJ2-1|TRBD2|TRBV28
CASRATRAGAYNEQFF
>TRBJ2-3|TRBD2|TRBV19
CASSKSSGVTTSTDTQYF
>TRBJ2-7|TRBD1|TRBV5-4
CASSIGDRPYEQYF
>TRBJ2-1|-|TRBV6-4
CASSTDRTSNEQFF
>TRBJ2-7|TRBD1|TRBV28
CASSLGSGGNSYEQYF
>TRBJ1-1|-|TRBV5-8
CASSRQGGHNEAFF
>TRBJ2-7|-|TRBV20-1
CSAGGRGEQYF
>TRBJ1-1|-|TRBV12-3/TRBV12-4
CASSFKQGTEAFF
>TRBJ1-6|-|TRBV12-3/TRBV12-4
CASSPNLNSPLHF
>TRBJ1-5|-|TRBV5-1
CASSFGTGGNQPQHF
>TRBJ1-1|-|TRBV28
CASSFFPNTEAFF
>TRBJ1-5|TRBD1|TRBV5-1
CASSLTGTGSTEPQHF
>TRBJ2-5|TRBD2|TRBV7-2
CASSLRGLAGGRQETQYF
>TRBJ1-4|TRBD1|TRBV27
CASSLGGRGRSTNEKLFF
>TRBJ2-7|-|TRBV6-2/TRBV6-3
CASSYAGPTRDEQYF
>TRBJ1-4|TRBD1|TRBV7-9
CASSSWTGGDEKLFF
>TRBJ2-7|-|TRBV5-4
CASSLGPVSYEQYF
>TRBJ1-2|-|TRBV5-1
CASRPKTENYGYTF
>TRBJ2-7|TRBD2|TRBV6-4
CASSDSPSGVVKYF
>TRBJ1-2|-|TRBV6-1
CASSEVADGYTF
>TRBJ1-2|TRBD1|TRBV6-5
CASSYTGQLYGYTF
>TRBJ2-7|-|TRBV27
CASSFGLSGYEQYF
>TRBJ1-5|-|TRBV6-5
CASSKGPNNQPQHF
>TRBJ1-5|-|TRBV19
CASSIGGKNQPQHF
>TRBJ1-5|-|TRBV27
CASSSWTNQPQHF
>TRBJ2-1|-|TRBV5-8
CASRGQFF
>TRBJ2-7|-|TRBV18
CASSPGRSSYEQYF
>TRBJ1-5|-|TRBV6-2/TRBV6-3
CASSYDGSGQPQHF
>TRBJ1-1|-|TRBV11-3
CASSILPATEAFF